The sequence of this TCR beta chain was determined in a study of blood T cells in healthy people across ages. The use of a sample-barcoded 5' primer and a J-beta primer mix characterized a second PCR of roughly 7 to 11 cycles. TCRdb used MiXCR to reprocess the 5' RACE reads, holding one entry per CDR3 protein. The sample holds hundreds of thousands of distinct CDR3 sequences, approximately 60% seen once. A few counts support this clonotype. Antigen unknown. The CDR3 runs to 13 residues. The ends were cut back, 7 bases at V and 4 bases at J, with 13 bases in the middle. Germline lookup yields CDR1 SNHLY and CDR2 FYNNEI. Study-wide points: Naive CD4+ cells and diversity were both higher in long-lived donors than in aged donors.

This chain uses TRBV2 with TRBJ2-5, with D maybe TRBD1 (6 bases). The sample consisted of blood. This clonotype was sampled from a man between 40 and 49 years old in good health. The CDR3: CASNMGRGETQYF. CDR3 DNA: TGTGCCAGCAACATGGGCAGGGGAGAGACCCAGTACTTC.